This T cell receptor beta chain was identified during a study of T cells in Graves' hyperthyroidism and ophthalmopathy. There are many counts of this clonotype. The CDR3 covers 14 residues. Trimming removed 5 bases at V and 2 bases at J, with 13 bases between. Amplified TCR beta CDR3 regions derived from RNA transcripts. First-round RT-PCR with HTBI primers amplified the TCR CDR3 region. One entry per CDR3 protein, called by TCRdb with MiXCR from the multiplex PCR reads. The sample records under 250,000 distinct CDR3 sequences, about 17% being singletons. The TCR sequence derives from a woman in her forties or fifties with Graves' hyperthyroidism. V is TRBV12-3 or TRBV12-4 and J is TRBJ2-7; D unresolved. Sequenced sample: blood. The CDR3 sequence is CASSPPWGTYEQYF. The CDR3, as DNA: TGTGCCAGCAGTCCCCCCTGGGGTACCTACGAGCAGTACTTC.